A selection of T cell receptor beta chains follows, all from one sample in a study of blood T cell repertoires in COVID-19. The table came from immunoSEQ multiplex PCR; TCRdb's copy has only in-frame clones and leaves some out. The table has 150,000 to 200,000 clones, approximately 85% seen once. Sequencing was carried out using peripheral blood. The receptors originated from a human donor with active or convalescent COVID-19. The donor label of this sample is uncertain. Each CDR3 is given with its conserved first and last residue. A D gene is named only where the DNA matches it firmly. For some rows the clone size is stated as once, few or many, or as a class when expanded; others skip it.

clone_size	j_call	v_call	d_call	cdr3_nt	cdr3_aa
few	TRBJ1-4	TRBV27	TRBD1	TGTGCCAGCAGTCTCAACAGGGGGGTTAATGAAAAACTGTTTTTT	CASSLNRGVNEKLFF
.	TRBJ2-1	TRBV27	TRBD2	TGTGCCAGCAGTCCATCGATGGGACTAGCAGGAAATGAGCAGTTCTTC	CASSPSMGLAGNEQFF
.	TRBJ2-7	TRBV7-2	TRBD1	TGTGCCAGCAGCACGGACAGGGCCGGGGAGCAGTACTTC	CASSTDRAGEQYF
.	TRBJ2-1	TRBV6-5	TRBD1	TGTGCCAGCAGTTACTTTTTACAGGGGTCCAATGAGCAGTTCTTC	CASSYFLQGSNEQFF
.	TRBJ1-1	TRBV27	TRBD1	TGTGCCAGCAGTTTATGGACAGGGGGGGACACTGAAGCTTTCTTT	CASSLWTGGDTEAFF
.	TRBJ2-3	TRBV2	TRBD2	TGTGCCAGCAGTGGCGGGAGGGCCCGTCCCACAGATACGCAGTATTTT	CASSGGRARPTDTQYF
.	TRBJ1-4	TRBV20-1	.	TGCAGTGCTAGTGGAGGAGGCCTGCCCGTTGCCACTAATGAAAAACTGTTTTTT	CSASGGGLPVATNEKLFF
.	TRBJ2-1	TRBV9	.	TGTGCCAGCAGCGTAGCAGGAGGGCTAGCCAATGAGCAGTTCTTC	CASSVAGGLANEQFF
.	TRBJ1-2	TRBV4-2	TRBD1	TGTGCCAGCAGCCTCCCGGACAGGGATGGTGGCTACACCTTC	CASSLPDRDGGYTF
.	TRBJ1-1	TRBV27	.	TGTGCCAGCAGTTTTGGGGGAGGTAAAGCTTTCTTT	CASSFGGGKAFF
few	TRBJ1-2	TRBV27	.	TGTGCCAGCAGGTTTGCAGGCCTCGGAAACTATGGCTACACCTTC	CASRFAGLGNYGYTF
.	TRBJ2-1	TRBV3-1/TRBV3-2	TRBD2	TGTGCCAGCAGCCTCGCAGGGACTAGCGAATACAATGAGCAGTTCTTC	CASSLAGTSEYNEQFF
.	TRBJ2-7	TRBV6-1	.	TGTGCCAGCAGTGAAGCGACCCGACAGAAACAGTACTTC	CASSEATRQKQYF
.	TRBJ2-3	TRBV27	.	TGTGCCAGCAAGTGGGGCTATACGCAGTATTTT	CASKWGYTQYF
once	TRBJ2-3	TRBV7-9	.	TGTGCCAGCAGCTTAACCTGGGGGGGCACAGATACGCAGTATTTT	CASSLTWGGTDTQYF
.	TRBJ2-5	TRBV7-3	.	TGTGCCAGCAGCCTTGGACTGCATCAAGAGACCCAGTACTTC	CASSLGLHQETQYF
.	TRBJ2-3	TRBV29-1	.	TGCAGCGTTGAAGACCGACGGGAAGATACGCAGTATTTT	CSVEDRREDTQYF
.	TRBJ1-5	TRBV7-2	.	TGTGCCAGCAGCTTAAAGGGGGGCAATCAGCCCCAGCATTTT	CASSLKGGNQPQHF
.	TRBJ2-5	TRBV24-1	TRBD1	TGTGCCACCAGTGGCCCTACAGGGGCCCAGTACTTC	CATSGPTGAQYF
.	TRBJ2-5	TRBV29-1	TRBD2	TGCAGCGGGGGACTAGTGATACAAGAGACCCAGTACTTC	CSGGLVIQETQYF
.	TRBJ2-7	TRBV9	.	TGTGCCAGCAGCCCAAAGGGGGGGCGGGACGAGCAGTACTTC	CASSPKGGRDEQYF
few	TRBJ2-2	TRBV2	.	TGTGCCAGCTTAACCGGCACCGGGGAGCTGTTTTTT	CASLTGTGELFF
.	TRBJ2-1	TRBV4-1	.	TGCGCCAGCAGCCAAGATCAGGCGGGTCGGGTGAAGTTCTTC	CASSQDQAGRVKFF
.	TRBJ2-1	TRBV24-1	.	TGTGCCACCAACTCGGCGGCCTCTGGCAATGAGCAGTTCTTC	CATNSAASGNEQFF
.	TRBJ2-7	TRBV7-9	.	TGTGCCAGCAGCTTACCCCTAGGATACGAGCAGTACTTC	CASSLPLGYEQYF
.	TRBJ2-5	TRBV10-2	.	TGCGCCAGCAGCAGGGGTCGCGAGACCCAGTACTTC	CASSRGRETQYF
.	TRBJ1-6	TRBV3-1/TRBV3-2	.	TGTGCCAGCAGCCTTGGGGGGTATTCACCCCTCCACTTT	CASSLGGYSPLHF
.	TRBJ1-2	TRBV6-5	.	TGTGCCAGCAGTTACTCGGGCAGGGGCAACGGCTACACCTTC	CASSYSGRGNGYTF
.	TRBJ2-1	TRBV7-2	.	TGTGCCAGCAGCACGTACGGGACTTACAATGAGCAGTTCTTC	CASSTYGTYNEQFF
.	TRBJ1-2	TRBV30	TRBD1	TGTGCCTGCTCAGGGGGGACAGCGATCTATGGCTACACCTTC	CACSGGTAIYGYTF
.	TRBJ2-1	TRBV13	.	TGTGCCAGCAGCAGACTAGTAAATGAGCAGTTCTTC	CASSRLVNEQFF
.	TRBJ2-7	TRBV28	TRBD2	TGTGCCAGCAGTTCTAGCGGGGGGTTTCCCTACGAGCAGTACTTC	CASSSSGGFPYEQYF
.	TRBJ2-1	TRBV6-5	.	TGTGCCAGCACGTCACAGATAGGCAATGAGCAGTTCTTC	CASTSQIGNEQFF
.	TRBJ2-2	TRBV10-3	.	TGTGCCATCAGTGAGTCGTTAGTTACCGGGGAGCTGTTTTTT	CAISESLVTGELFF
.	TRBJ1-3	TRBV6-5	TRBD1	TGTGCCTTATCTCCGGGACAGGGGAACACCATATATTTT	CALSPGQGNTIYF
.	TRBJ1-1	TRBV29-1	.	TGCAGCGTTGTTGTCGCTGAAGCTTTCTTT	CSVVVAEAFF
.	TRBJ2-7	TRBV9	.	TGTGCCAGCAGCTTCCGGGACAAAGGGTCCGAGCAGTACTTC	CASSFRDKGSEQYF
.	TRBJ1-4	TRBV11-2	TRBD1	TGTGCCAGCAGCAGTCGGCCCGGGACAGGGGATGAAAAACTGTTTTTT	CASSSRPGTGDEKLFF
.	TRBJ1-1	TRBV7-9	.	TGTGCCAGCAGCTGGGAGGGGGGCTACACTGAAGCTTTCTTT	CASSWEGGYTEAFF
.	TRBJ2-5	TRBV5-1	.	TGCGCCAGCAGATTGGGCGGAACCCAAGAGACCCAGTACTTC	CASRLGGTQETQYF
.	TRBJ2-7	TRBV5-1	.	TGCGCCAGCAGCTCGACTAATTCCTACGAGCAGTACTTC	CASSSTNSYEQYF
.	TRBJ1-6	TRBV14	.	TGTGCCAGCAGCGGACACTCCTCCTATAATTCACCCCTCCACTTT	CASSGHSSYNSPLHF
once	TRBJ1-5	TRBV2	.	TGTGCCAGCAGTGGGGGTACAGGGTATCAGCCCCAGCATTTT	CASSGGTGYQPQHF